This T cell receptor beta chain was captured by sequencing in a study of T cells after yellow fever vaccination (dated by TCRdb to the late 2010s). Turning to the overall study: The SMART-Seq v4 Ultra Low Input RNA kit was used to prepare libraries from fractions with low cell numbers. Bulk TCR alpha and beta repertoires were sequenced longitudinally to track T-cell clones before and after primary and booster YFV17D yellow fever vaccination. Two healthy male donors made up the cohort, one aged 18 to 29 years and the other aged 30 to 40 years. Bulk PBMC replicates and cell subsets were isolated from blood drawn at multiple timepoints before and after both primary and secondary immunization. Results the study describes overall, beyond this receptor: Computational filtering was needed because FACS-sorted repertoires could contain abundant contaminating clonotypes from the bulk population. Compared with the primary T-cell response, the secondary T-cell response was weaker but faster, peaking on day 5 rather than day 15. Most clones expanded after primary vaccination (almost 97% of CD4 and 88% of CD8) were re-detected after the booster, suggesting that broad memory maintenance occurred. The study included only a couple of donors, which limits how far the findings can be generalized. A small share of clonotypes occurred in both CD4 and CD8 compartments, likely arising from convergent recombination.

This clonotype was seen a handful of times. The sample holds no much larger clone one base away, and base qualities are not on file. The treatment or condition label here, explained by the study, means: live attenuated yellow fever vaccine strain. PBMCs were isolated from peripheral blood using a standard Ficoll-Paque protocol. With anti-CD3 and anti-CD8 staining plus a dextramer loaded with the yellow fever NS4B epitope peptide, the researchers sorted epitope-specific CD8 T cells. TriZol was used to extract RNA from bulk PBMCs, CD4 and CD8 fractions, and dextramer-positive and dextramer-negative fractions. TCR cDNA was synthesized by 5'RACE template switching, which introduced a universal primer site and unique molecular identifiers. Priming for cDNA synthesis came from both the TCR alpha and TCR beta constant segments. Library amplification used two PCR steps, and the second PCR step added sample barcodes and sequencing adapters. Sequencing of the libraries was done on either Illumina HiSeq 2500 (2x100 bp) or NovaSeq (2x150 bp). The authors' pipeline ran thus. MIGEC handled demultiplexing of reads and collapsing into UMI consensus sequences, while MiXCR performed V(D)J alignment. Using edgeR on replicate PBMC samples, clonotypes were called vaccine-responding if FDR was below 0.01 and the log2 fold change was above 5 up to day 15. Each bulk clonotype was labeled CD4 or CD8 based on which sequenced repertoire, CD4 or CD8, contained the clonotype at higher abundance. NS4B-specific clonotypes were defined as those at least 10-fold enriched in dextramer-positive over dextramer-negative fractions; CD4-biased clonotypes were excluded. TCRdb took the public reads, trimmed them with fastp at Q25, ran MiXCR for clone calling and kept in-frame beta chains. Each entry merges the rows of one CDR3 protein and shows their most common DNA and genes. TCRdb's processing, not the authors', yielded these V and J calls. The sample yields about 85,000 distinct CDR3 sequences; about 14% were counted once. The top ten hold about 22% of the sample.

Including cysteine and phenylalanine, the CDR3 has 15 amino acids. Only the CDR3 DNA stays, 45 bases, in frame from base 1. Deletion took 1 base off V and 6 bases off J, with a span of 16 bases between the germline ends. The germline V gene sets CDR1 to LGHNA and CDR2 to YSLEER. Sequenced here: CD8+ T cells not binding an NS4B(214-222) dextramer, sorted from PBMCs, sampled roughly 23 days after the first yellow fever vaccination. This specimen's cell subset or site label, interpreted: NS4B epitope dextramer-negative CD8 T cells. This sequence was found in a man aged 18 to 30 who received the YFV17D yellow fever vaccine. The chain links TRBV4-3 with TRBJ2-7, with TRBD2 as a weak D call on 6 bases. The CDR3 region: CASSQVLQGAGEQYF. The sequenced DNA is TGCGCCAGCAGCCAAGTCTTGCAGGGAGCGGGCGAGCAGTACTTC.